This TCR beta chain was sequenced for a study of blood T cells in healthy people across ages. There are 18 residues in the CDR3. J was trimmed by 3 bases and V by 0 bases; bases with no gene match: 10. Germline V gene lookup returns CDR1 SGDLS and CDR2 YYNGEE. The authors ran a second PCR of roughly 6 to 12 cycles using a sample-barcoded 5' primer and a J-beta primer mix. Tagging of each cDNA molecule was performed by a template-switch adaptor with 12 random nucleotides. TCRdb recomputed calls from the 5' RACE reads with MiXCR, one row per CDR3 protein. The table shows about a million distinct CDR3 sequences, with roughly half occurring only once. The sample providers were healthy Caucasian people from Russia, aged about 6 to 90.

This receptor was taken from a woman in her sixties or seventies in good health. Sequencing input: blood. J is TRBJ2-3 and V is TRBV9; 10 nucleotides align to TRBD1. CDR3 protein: CASSVEGTGARVTDTQYF. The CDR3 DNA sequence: TGTGCCAGCAGCGTAGAAGGGACAGGGGCCAGGGTGACAGATACGCAGTATTTT. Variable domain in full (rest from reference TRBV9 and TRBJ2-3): DSGVTQTPKHLITATGQRVTLRCSPRSGDLSVYWYQQSLDQGLQFLIQYYNGEERAKGNILERFSAQQFPDLHSELNLSSLELGDSALYFCASSVEGTGARVTDTQYFGPGTRLTVL.